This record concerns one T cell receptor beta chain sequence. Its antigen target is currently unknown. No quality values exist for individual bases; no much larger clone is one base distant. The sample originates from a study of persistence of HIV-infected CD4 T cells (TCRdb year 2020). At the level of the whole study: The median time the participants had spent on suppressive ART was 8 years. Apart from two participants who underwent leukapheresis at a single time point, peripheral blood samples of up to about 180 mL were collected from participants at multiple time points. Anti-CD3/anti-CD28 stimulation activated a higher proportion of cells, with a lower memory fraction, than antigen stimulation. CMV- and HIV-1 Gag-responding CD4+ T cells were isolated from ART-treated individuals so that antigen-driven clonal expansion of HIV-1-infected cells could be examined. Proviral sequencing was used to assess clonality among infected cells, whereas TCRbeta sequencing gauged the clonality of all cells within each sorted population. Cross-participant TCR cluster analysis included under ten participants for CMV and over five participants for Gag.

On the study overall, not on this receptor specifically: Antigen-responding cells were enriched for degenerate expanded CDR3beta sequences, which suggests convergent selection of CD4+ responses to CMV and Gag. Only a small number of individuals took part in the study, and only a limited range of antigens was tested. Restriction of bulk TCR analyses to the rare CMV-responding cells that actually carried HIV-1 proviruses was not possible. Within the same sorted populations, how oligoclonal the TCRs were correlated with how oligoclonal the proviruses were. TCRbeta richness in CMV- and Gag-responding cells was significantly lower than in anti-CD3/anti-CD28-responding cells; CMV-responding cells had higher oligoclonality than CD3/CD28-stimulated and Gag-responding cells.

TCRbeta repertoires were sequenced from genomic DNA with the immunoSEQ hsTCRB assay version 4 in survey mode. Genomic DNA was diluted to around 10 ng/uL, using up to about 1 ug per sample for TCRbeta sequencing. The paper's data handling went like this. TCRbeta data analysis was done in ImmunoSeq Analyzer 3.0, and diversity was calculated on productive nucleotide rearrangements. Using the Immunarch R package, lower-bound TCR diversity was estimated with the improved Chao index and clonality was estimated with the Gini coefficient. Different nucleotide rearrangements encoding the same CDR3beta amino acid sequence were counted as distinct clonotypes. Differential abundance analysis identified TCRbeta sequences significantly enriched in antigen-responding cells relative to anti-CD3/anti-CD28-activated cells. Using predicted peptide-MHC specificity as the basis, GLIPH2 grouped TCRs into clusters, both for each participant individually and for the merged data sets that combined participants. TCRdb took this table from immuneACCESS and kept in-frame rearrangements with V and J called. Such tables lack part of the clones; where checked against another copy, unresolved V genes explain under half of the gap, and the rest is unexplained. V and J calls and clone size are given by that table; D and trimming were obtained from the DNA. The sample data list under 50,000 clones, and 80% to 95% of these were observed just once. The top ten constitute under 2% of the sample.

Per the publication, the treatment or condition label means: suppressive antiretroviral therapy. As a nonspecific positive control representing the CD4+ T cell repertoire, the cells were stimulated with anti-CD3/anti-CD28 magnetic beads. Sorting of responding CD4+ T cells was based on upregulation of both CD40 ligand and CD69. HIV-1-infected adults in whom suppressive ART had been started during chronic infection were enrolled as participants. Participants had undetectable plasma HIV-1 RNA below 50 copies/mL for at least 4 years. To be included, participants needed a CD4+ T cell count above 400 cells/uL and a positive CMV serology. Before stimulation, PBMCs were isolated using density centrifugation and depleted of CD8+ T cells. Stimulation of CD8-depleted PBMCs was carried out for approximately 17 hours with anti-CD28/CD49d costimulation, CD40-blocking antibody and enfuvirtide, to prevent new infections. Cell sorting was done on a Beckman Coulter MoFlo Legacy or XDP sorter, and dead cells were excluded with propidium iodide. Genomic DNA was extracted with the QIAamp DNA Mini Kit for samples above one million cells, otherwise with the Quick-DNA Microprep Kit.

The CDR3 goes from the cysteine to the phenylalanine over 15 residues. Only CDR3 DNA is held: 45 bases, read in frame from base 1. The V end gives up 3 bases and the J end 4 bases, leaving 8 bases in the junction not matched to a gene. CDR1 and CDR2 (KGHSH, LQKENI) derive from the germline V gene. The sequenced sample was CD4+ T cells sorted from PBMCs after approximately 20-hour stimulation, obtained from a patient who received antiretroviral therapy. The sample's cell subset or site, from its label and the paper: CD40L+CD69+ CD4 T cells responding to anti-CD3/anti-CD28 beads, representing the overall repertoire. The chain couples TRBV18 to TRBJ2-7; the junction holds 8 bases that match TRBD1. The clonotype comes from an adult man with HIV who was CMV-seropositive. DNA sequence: TGTGCCAGCTCACCCTGGGGGCAGGGGGCTTACGAGCAGTACTTC. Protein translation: CASSPWGQGAYEQYF.